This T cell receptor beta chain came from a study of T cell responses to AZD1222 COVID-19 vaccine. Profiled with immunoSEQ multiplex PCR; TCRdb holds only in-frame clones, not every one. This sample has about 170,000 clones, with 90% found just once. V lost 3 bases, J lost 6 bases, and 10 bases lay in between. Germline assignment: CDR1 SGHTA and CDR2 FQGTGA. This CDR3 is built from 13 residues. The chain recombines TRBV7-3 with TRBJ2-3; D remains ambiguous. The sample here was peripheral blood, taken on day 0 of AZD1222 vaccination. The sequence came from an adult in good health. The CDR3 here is CASSFSMVDTQYF. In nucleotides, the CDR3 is TGTGCCAGCAGCTTCTCAATGGTTGATACGCAGTATTTT.